This TCR beta chain came from a study of cytomegalovirus exposure and HLA in healthy donors. Study at large: An early data release held 79 million or so unique TCRs from HLA-typed donors. The study's findings and limits: Immune exposure information available was restricted to CMV serostatus. Most of the CMV-associated TCR beta chains (in a later analysis) appeared to be HLA-restricted.

CDR1 is SEHNR and CDR2 is FQNEAQ in the germline V gene (reference sequence). J lost 0 bases, V lost 5 bases, and 4 bases had no gene match. The CDR3 loop spans 16 amino acids. Comments on this clone: Antigen: not known.

Both 60 Vbeta primers and 13 Jbeta primers went into the PCR. TCRdb's copy holds only in-frame clones and misses some; the assay was immunoSEQ multiplex PCR. This sample yields around 270,000 clones, of which roughly 80% are seen a single time; approximately 0.3% belongs to the top ten. This clonotype originated in a girl aged 2 to 10 in good health and CMV-seronegative. The material sequenced was PBMCs. This rearrangement joins TRBV7-9 to TRBJ1-6; 7 bases align to TRBD1. The CDR3 sequence is CASSPRQGSYNSPLHF. The CDR3 DNA reads TGTGCCAGCAGCCCACGACAGGGCTCCTATAATTCACCCCTCCACTTT. The entire variable domain, with the rest obtained from reference TRBV7-9 and TRBJ1-6, is as follows: DTGVSQNPRHKITKRGQNVTFRCDPISEHNRLYWYRQTLGQGPEFLTYFQNEAQLEKSRLLSDRFSAERPKGSFSTLEIQRTEQGDSAMYLCASSPRQGSYNSPLHFGNGTRLTVT.